This TCR beta chain was recovered during a study of OX40 agonist ivuxolimab in advanced cancers. In the study overall: The study gave patients intravenous ivuxolimab at 0.01 to 10 mg/kg every 2 weeks.

Profiled with immunoSEQ multiplex PCR; TCRdb holds only in-frame clones, not every one. The table has over 70,000 clones, approximately 91% seen once. Study-level findings and limits: Average numbers of expanded clones were greater in CD8+ T cells than in CD4+.

V shed 7 bases and J shed 1 base, with 14 bases lying between them. CDR3 size: 13 residues. Germline loops: CDR1 SQVTM, CDR2 ANQGSEA. This clone has just one count. Its antigen is unknown. This material consisted of CD4+ or CD8+ T cells sorted from blood, taken in a trial of the OX40 agonist ivuxolimab. The chain uses TRBV29-1 and TRBJ2-7; maybe TRBD1 (6 bases). The TCR comes from an adult with an advanced solid tumor such as melanoma, head and neck, liver or kidney cancer. This CDR3 is CSARDRTSYEQYF. The DNA for the CDR3 is TGCAGCGCTCGAGACAGGACTTCCTACGAGCAGTACTTC.